Reported below is one T cell receptor beta chain. The libraries were made with immunoSEQ v3. Libraries were sequenced to around 2 million read pairs (survey) or about 5-6.5 million (deep). Sequencing was performed with immunoSEQ multiplex PCR; in TCRdb, only in-frame clones are kept and a portion is missing. The top ten hold about 5% of the sample, which has 45,000 to 60,000 clones, around 79% seen once. Time point meaning: pre-treatment sample, taken before nivolumab and TIL therapy. Stage 4 NSCLC adults joined between October 2017 and January 2020. The data stem from a study of TIL therapy for anti-PD-1-resistant metastatic lung cancer. Study-level background: Median tumor PD-L1 proportion score was approximately 6.3%. Several tumors were EGFR-mutant and two were ALK-rearranged.

Germline V gene lookup returns CDR1 MNHEY and CDR2 SVGAGI. V dropped 2 bases and J dropped 5 bases, with 9 bases sitting between them. The CDR3 is 13 residues long. The sample consisted of blood, taken at baseline. The receptor's source is a woman aged 30-79 years with non-small cell lung cancer. The rearrangement joins TRBV6-5 to TRBJ1-2, with D hard to call. CDR3 sequence reads: CASSYLDRYGYTF. The CDR3 nucleotides read TGTGCCAGCAGTTACCTGGACCGGTATGGCTACACCTTC.